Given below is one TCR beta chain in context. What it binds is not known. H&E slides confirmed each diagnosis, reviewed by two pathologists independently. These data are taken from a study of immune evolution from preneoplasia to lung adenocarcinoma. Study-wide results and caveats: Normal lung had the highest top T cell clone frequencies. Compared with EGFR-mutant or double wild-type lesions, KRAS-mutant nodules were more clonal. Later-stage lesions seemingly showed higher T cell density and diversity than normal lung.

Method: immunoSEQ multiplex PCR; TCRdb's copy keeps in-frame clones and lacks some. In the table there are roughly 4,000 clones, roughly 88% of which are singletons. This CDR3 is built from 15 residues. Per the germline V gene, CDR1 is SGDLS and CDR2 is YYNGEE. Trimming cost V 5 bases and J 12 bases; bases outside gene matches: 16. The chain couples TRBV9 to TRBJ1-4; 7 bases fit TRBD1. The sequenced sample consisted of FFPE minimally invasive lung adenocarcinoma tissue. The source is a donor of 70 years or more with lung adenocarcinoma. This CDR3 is CASRSGDSHTSELFF. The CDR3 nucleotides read TGTGCCAGCAGGTCGGGGGACAGCCATACCAGCGAACTGTTTTTT.